The rows below give T cell receptor beta chains drawn from one sample of a study of cytomegalovirus exposure and HLA in healthy donors. Some clones are missing from TCRdb's copy, which holds only in-frame ones; the method was immunoSEQ multiplex PCR. The sample has 80,000 or so clones, around 79% seen once. The specimen was PBMCs. The receptors stem from a middle-aged man in good health and CMV-seronegative. Each CDR3 is given with its conserved first and last residue. D genes are given only for firm matches. Size tells how often a clone was seen (once, few, many) or the class of an expanded clone, and some rows leave it out.

TRBV2,few,TRBD1,TRBJ1-1,TGTGCCAGCAGGGATCTGACAGGGGTCGGAACTGAAGCTTTCTTT,CASRDLTGVGTEAFF
TRBV4-1,-,TRBD1,TRBJ1-2,TGCGCCAGCAGCCTTGGGACAGGGAACTATGGCTACACCTTC,CASSLGTGNYGYTF
TRBV30,-,-,TRBJ1-2,TGTGCCTGGAGTGTACTGCGGGGTAGTTACTATGGCTACACCTTC,CAWSVLRGSYYGYTF
TRBV9,-,-,TRBJ1-2,TGTGCCAGCAGGTCCAGGGTTGGCTACACCTTC,CASRSRVGYTF
TRBV7-9,-,-,TRBJ1-1,TGTGCCAGCAGCTTAGCCAGGGTCACTGAAGCTTTCTTT,CASSLARVTEAFF
TRBV4-3,-,TRBD2,TRBJ2-3,TGCGCCAGCAGCCAAGATGCAGCGGGGAGATCCGATACGCAGTATTTT,CASSQDAAGRSDTQYF
TRBV4-1,few,TRBD1,TRBJ1-1,TGCGCCAGCAGCCGCACGACAGGGAAGTTTAACACTGAAGCTTTCTTT,CASSRTTGKFNTEAFF
TRBV10-3,-,-,TRBJ2-7,TGTGCCATCAGCGACACTTCCTACGAGCAGTACTTC,CAISDTSYEQYF
TRBV2,once,TRBD1,TRBJ1-1,TGTGCCAGCAGGACCGGACAGGGGGGCACTGAAGCTTTCTTT,CASRTGQGGTEAFF
TRBV6-6,-,TRBD1,TRBJ2-7,TGTGCCAGCAGTTACGCGGCAGGGGGTTTGGACGAGCAGTACTTC,CASSYAAGGLDEQYF
TRBV18,-,TRBD2,TRBJ2-7,TGTGCCAGCTCACCATCGGGAGGGCCTCTCTCCGAGCAGTACTTC,CASSPSGGPLSEQYF
TRBV10-3,-,-,TRBJ2-2,TGTGCCATCAGGCAATCGGGACAAGAAAAGAACACCGGGGAGCTGTTTTTT,CAIRQSGQEKNTGELFF
TRBV5-3,-,-,TRBJ2-7,TGTGCCAGAAGCTTGGCGGGGGACAGAGGGTCCTACGAGCAGTACTTC,CARSLAGDRGSYEQYF
TRBV19,-,TRBD1,TRBJ2-4,TGTGCCAGTTCCGGGACAGGGACGAACATTCAGTACTTC,CASSGTGTNIQYF
TRBV7-3,-,TRBD2,TRBJ2-1,TGTGCCAGCAGCTTACTTCCCCCGGGGACTAGCTTTGAGAATGAGCAGTTCTTC,CASSLLPPGTSFENEQFF
TRBV11-2,-,TRBD1,TRBJ1-5,TGTGCCAGCAGCCTGGGACAGTCCAATCAGCCCCAGCATTTT,CASSLGQSNQPQHF
TRBV6-1,-,-,TRBJ2-7,TGTGCCAGCAGTTTCCCCAGGGAAAGCTCCTACGAGCAGTACTTC,CASSFPRESSYEQYF
TRBV6-5,few,TRBD1,TRBJ2-2,TGTGCCAGCAGCCCCGGACAGGGCCCCGGGGAGCTGTTTTTT,CASSPGQGPGELFF
TRBV15,once,-,TRBJ1-5,TGTGCCACCAGCAGAGTAGGCGGATTAAGCCAGCCCCAGCATTTT,CATSRVGGLSQPQHF
TRBV7-9,few,-,TRBJ1-2,TGTGCCAGCAGCTTAGAACAACAGAACTATGGCTACACCTTC,CASSLEQQNYGYTF
TRBV27,-,TRBD1,TRBJ1-2,TGTGCCAGCAGAGGTCAGGGGGCTACGGGCTATGGCTACACCTTC,CASRGQGATGYGYTF
TRBV7-9,once,-,TRBJ2-1,TGTGCCAGCAGCTTAGACGGCGGTCATGAGCAGTTCTTC,CASSLDGGHEQFF
TRBV28,-,TRBD1,TRBJ1-5,TGTGCCAGCGCCTCCCCGCAGGGGGCCATGTATAGCAATCAGCCCCAGCATTTT,CASASPQGAMYSNQPQHF
TRBV29-1,-,-,TRBJ2-4,TGCAGCGTGACGCGGGACTCCCTAGCCAAAAACATTCAGTACTTC,CSVTRDSLAKNIQYF
TRBV2,-,TRBD1,TRBJ1-4,TGTGCCAGCAGTGAAATAAGGGGGCCCCCCGATGAAAAACTGTTTTTT,CASSEIRGPPDEKLFF
TRBV29-1,-,TRBD2,TRBJ2-1,TGCAGCACCCAGGTCACTGGCGGGAGGGGCGGTGAGCAGTTCTTC,CSTQVTGGRGGEQFF
TRBV19,-,TRBD2,TRBJ2-1,TGTGCCAGTAGTACCAGCGGGAGCCCCTACAATGAGCAGTTCTTC,CASSTSGSPYNEQFF
TRBV19,-,TRBD2,TRBJ2-7,TGTGCCAGTTCTCCCCTAGCGGGCGGGGAGTACGAGCAGTACTTC,CASSPLAGGEYEQYF
TRBV27,-,TRBD2,TRBJ2-5,TGTGCCAGCAGTGCTACTATTAGCGGGAGACTAGAGACCCAGTACTTC,CASSATISGRLETQYF
TRBV19,-,TRBD1,TRBJ1-2,TGTGCCAGTAGTATCAATCCCGGGACAGTCTATGGCTACACCTTC,CASSINPGTVYGYTF
TRBV19,once,-,TRBJ2-1,TGTGCCAGTAGTATGGGGCCTCGACCCCCTTACAATGAGCAGTTCTTC,CASSMGPRPPYNEQFF
TRBV4-1,-,TRBD1,TRBJ1-1,TGCGCCAGCAGCCAGCAGGGGGCGATGAACACTGAAGCTTTCTTT,CASSQQGAMNTEAFF
TRBV6-6,-,TRBD1,TRBJ2-7,TGTGCCAGCAGTTACACGCCGGGACAGGGGGCGTACGAGCAGTACTTC,CASSYTPGQGAYEQYF
TRBV5-1,-,-,TRBJ2-2,TGCGCCAGCAGCCCTAGTGGAAACACCGGGGAGCTGTTTTTT,CASSPSGNTGELFF
TRBV6-1,-,-,TRBJ1-2,TGTGCCAGCAACCCTAACAGGGTGGGTGGCTACACCTTC,CASNPNRVGGYTF
TRBV6-1,once,-,TRBJ2-5,TGTGCCAGCAGTGAAGTGGATCGGGGGTCCCAGTACTTC,CASSEVDRGSQYF
TRBV9,-,TRBD2,TRBJ2-5,TGTGCCAGCAGCCCCGGGACTAGCTTAGAGACCCAGTACTTC,CASSPGTSLETQYF
TRBV19,-,TRBD2,TRBJ2-5,TGTGCCAGTAGTAGGACTAGCGGGCAAGAGACCCAGTACTTC,CASSRTSGQETQYF
TRBV19,few,TRBD1,TRBJ2-2,TGTGCCAGTAGTATTCATCAGGGGGCGAACACCGGGGAGCTGTTTTTT,CASSIHQGANTGELFF
TRBV6-5,-,-,TRBJ2-7,TGTGCCAGCAGGGCCCTCGACTACGAGCAGTACTTC,CASRALDYEQYF
TRBV19,once,-,TRBJ2-7,TGTGCCAGTAGCGGGACTTTTTTCTCCTACGAGCAGTACTTC,CASSGTFFSYEQYF
TRBV7-2,-,-,TRBJ2-7,TGTGCCAGCAGCTCTAGAGGGGGAAAACCGTACGAGCAGTACTTC,CASSSRGGKPYEQYF
TRBV6-1,once,TRBD1,TRBJ1-1,TGTGCCAGCAGAAGGACAGGGAGTGGCACTGAAGCTTTCTTT,CASRRTGSGTEAFF
TRBV7-2,-,TRBD2,TRBJ2-1,TGTGCCAGCAGCTTATTAGCTAGCGGGAGTATTAAAAGTAGGGATGAGCAGTTCTTC,CASSLLASGSIKSRDEQFF
TRBV15,few,-,TRBJ2-7,TGTGCCACCAGCAGAGATCGGAGCGGCAGGCACTACGAGCAGTACTTC,CATSRDRSGRHYEQYF
TRBV19,-,-,TRBJ2-1,TGTGCCAGTAGTATTACAGGGGGACTAGCAAACAATGAGCAGTTCTTC,CASSITGGLANNEQFF
TRBV7-2,-,TRBD2,TRBJ2-5,TGTGCCAGCAGCTTCGGACTAGCGGGAGGAGAGACCCAGTACTTC,CASSFGLAGGETQYF
TRBV4-1,-,-,TRBJ1-2,TGCGCCAGCAGCCAAGACTCCGCTAACTATGGCTACACCTTC,CASSQDSANYGYTF
TRBV11-3,-,-,TRBJ2-1,TGTGCCAGCAGCCAGGCGGGCCCCGGTGAGCAGTTCTTC,CASSQAGPGEQFF
TRBV9,-,TRBD1,TRBJ2-7,TGTGCCAGCAGCGTAGAGGCGGACAGGGAGATACCCTACGAGCAGTACTTC,CASSVEADREIPYEQYF
TRBV19,-,TRBD2,TRBJ2-7,TGTGCCAGTAGTATACTAGCGGGAGAAACCGAGCAGTACTTC,CASSILAGETEQYF
TRBV9,-,TRBD2,TRBJ2-2,TGTGCCAGCAGCGTGTTAGCGGGGAACACCGGGGAGCTGTTTTTT,CASSVLAGNTGELFF